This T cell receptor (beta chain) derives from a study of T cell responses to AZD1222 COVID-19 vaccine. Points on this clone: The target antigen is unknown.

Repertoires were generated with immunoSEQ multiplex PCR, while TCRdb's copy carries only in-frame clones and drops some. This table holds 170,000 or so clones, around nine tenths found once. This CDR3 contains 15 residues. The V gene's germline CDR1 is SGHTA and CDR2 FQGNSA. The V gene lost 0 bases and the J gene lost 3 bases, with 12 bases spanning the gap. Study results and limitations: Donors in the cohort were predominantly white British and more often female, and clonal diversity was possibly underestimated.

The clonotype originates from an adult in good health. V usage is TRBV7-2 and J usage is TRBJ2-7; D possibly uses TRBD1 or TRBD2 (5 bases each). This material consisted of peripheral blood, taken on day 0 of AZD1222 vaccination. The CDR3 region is CASSLATDSGYEQYF. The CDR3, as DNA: TGTGCCAGCAGCTTAGCAACCGACAGCGGCTACGAGCAGTACTTC.